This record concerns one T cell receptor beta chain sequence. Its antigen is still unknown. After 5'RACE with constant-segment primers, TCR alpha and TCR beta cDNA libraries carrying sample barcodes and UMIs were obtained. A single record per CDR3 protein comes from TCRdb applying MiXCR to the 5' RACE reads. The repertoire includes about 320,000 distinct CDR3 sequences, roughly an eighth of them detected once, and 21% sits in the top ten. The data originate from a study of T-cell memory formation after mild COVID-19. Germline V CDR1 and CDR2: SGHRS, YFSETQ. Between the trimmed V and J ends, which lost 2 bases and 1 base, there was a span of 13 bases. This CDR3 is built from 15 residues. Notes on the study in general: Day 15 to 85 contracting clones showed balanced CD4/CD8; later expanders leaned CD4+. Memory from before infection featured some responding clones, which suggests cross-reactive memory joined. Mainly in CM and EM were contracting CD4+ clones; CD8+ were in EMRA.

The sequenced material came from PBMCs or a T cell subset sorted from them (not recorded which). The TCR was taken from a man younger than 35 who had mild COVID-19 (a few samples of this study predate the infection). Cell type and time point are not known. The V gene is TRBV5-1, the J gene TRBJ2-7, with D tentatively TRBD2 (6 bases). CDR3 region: CASSLVGGESYEQYF. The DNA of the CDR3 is TGCGCCAGCAGCTTAGTGGGGGGAGAGTCCTACGAGCAGTACTTC. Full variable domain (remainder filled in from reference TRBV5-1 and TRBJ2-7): KAGVTQTPRYLIKTRGQQVTLSCSPISGHRSVSWYQQTPGQGLQFLFEYFSETQRNKGNFPGRFSGRQFSNSRSEMNVSTLELGDSALYLCASSLVGGESYEQYFGPGTRLTVT.